This passage covers 2 T cell receptor beta chains from one sample sequenced in a study of blood T cell repertoires in COVID-19. Only in-frame clones appear in the TCRdb table, and some are missing; sequencing was by immunoSEQ multiplex PCR. The data hold approximately 470,000 clones, with approximately 90% observed a single time. The sample consisted of PBMCs or T cells enriched from blood (not recorded which). These receptors originate from a young woman who had recovered from COVID-19.

This chain joins TRBV7-2 and TRBJ1-2, with D unclear. V gave up 7 bases and J gave up 3 bases, with 9 bases separating them. CDR3 size: 12 residues. Per the germline V gene, CDR1 is SGHTA and CDR2 is FQGNSA. The CDR3 DNA follows: TGTGCCAGCAACGTACAGTACTATGGCTACACCTTC. Amino acid sequence: CASNVQYYGYTF.

In its sample, this clone was seen once. V gene TRBV29-1 combines with J gene TRBJ2-2; TRBD1 aligns across 9 bases. The V gene's germline CDR1 is SQVTM and CDR2 ANQGSEA. This CDR3 region has 14 residues. J lost 2 bases, V lost 4 bases, and 2 bases had no gene match. CDR3 DNA sequence: TGCAGCGTTGTGGGACAGGGCAACACCGGGGAGCTGTTTTTT. Residues: CSVVGQGNTGELFF.